This T cell receptor (beta chain) originates from a study of cytotoxic CD8 clonotypes in ibrutinib-treated CLL. Study-level background: For this cohort, patients were about a dozen relapsed/refractory and 15 treatment-naive, while approximately 17 were IGHV unmutated. Study conclusions and caveats: Samples from sustained-remission and progressing patients were taken at different times.

This clone was observed a single time. Its antigen is undetermined. Profiling relied on immunoSEQ multiplex PCR, and the TCRdb table lists in-frame clones only, not all of them. The sample lists under 300,000 clones; roughly 70% were seen once. Germline lookup yields CDR1 LNHDA and CDR2 SQIVND (reference sequence). V shed 3 bases and J shed 0 bases, with 12 bases lying between them. This CDR3 has 16 residues. The material was PBMCs, obtained after 24 months of ibrutinib treatment. The TCR comes from a human donor with chronic lymphocytic leukemia. The chain has TRBV19 and TRBJ2-1, with TRBD1 as a possible D gene (6 bases). CDR3 amino acids: CASSIGTGSSYNEQFF. In DNA, the CDR3 is TGTGCCAGTAGTATCGGCACAGGGAGCTCCTACAATGAGCAGTTCTTC.